Shown below are 28 T cell receptor beta chains from a single sample sequenced in a study of human T cells and chemical hapten exposure. Researchers extracted total RNA from unfractionated whole blood. MiXCR, run by TCRdb on the 5' RACE reads, gives a single entry per CDR3 protein. This sample yields about 120,000 distinct CDR3 sequences, of which more than 15% are seen a single time; around 2.7% belongs to the top ten. The receptors stem from a human donor in good health.

This clonotype appeared many times. This chain links TRBV6-5 with TRBJ1-6; D is unclear. Trimming took off 5 bases at V and 0 bases at J, with 2 bases between the two ends. Germline CDR1 MNHEY, CDR2 SVGAGI. The CDR3 sequence is 13 residues long. CDR3 residues: CASSRSYNSPLHF. The CDR3 DNA reads TGTGCCAGCAGTCGCTCCTATAATTCACCCCTCCACTTT.

V gene TRBV11-2 combines with J gene TRBJ2-1; D might be TRBD2 (5 bases). Germline V gives CDR1 SGHAT, CDR2 FQNNGV. The CDR3 has 16 residues. Between the trimmed V and J ends, which lost 4 bases and 0 bases, there was a span of 13 bases. The CDR3 reads CASSSPGGSSYNEQFF. The CDR3, as DNA: TGTGCCAGCAGCTCCCCGGGCGGGTCCTCCTACAATGAGCAGTTCTTC.

This clonotype appeared a few times. The chain has TRBV7-3 and TRBJ2-5; D gene ambiguous. The CDR3 runs 13 residues. From germline, CDR1 is SGHTA and CDR2 FQGTGA. Between the trimmed V and J ends, which lost 3 bases and 4 bases, there was a span of 9 bases. The CDR3 DNA reads TGTGCCAGCAGCTTCTCGATTAGAGAGACCCAGTACTTC. Protein product: CASSFSIRETQYF.

A few counts support this clonotype. The chain links TRBV6-1 to TRBJ1-5; TRBD1 is a possible D gene (5 bases). The CDR3 is 14 residues long. Germline loops: CDR1 MNHNS, CDR2 SASEGT. The ends were cut back, 10 bases at V and 1 base at J, with 14 bases in the middle. In DNA form, the CDR3 reads TGTGCCACCCACACGGGACCGAGCAATCAGCCCCAGCATTTT. Amino acid sequence: CATHTGPSNQPQHF.

As DNA, the CDR3 is TGTGCCAGCAGCTCCCTGGAGGTGACTAATGAAAAACTGTTTTTT. Translating gives CASSSLEVTNEKLFF. The J gene is TRBJ1-4, the V gene TRBV7-9; D call uncertain. Per the germline V gene, CDR1 is SEHNR and CDR2 is FQNEAQ (reference sequence). V was shortened by 4 bases and J by 2 bases, with 11 bases between the two germline ends. The CDR3 has 15 residues.

In its sample, this clonotype was seen a few times. CDR3 coding DNA: TGCGCCAGCAGCCAGAGCCTCGGGGTCCGGCCACAAGGCTGGTACTTC. As protein: CASSQSLGVRPQGWYF. This chain joins TRBV4-1 and TRBJ2-7, with D perhaps matching TRBD2 (5 bases). The germline CDR1 and CDR2 sequences are MGHRA and YSYEKL. Trimming shortened V by 3 bases and J by 12 bases, and 27 bases separated the two germline ends. This CDR3 has 16 residues.

This clonotype has only a few counts. The chain has TRBV9 and TRBJ2-7, with D possibly matching TRBD2 (5 bases). Per the germline V gene, CDR1 is SGDLS and CDR2 is YYNGEE. The V and J ends lost 1 base and 0 bases respectively, with 11 bases between them. There are 15 residues in the CDR3. CDR3 sequence reads: CASSVSPLDSYEQYF. In nucleotides, the CDR3 is TGTGCCAGCAGCGTAAGCCCACTAGACTCCTACGAGCAGTACTTC.

V and J are TRBV30 and TRBJ2-1; D could derive from TRBD1 or TRBD2 (5 bases each). This CDR3 has 13 residues. V was clipped by 7 bases and J by 8 bases, with 18 bases between them. Germline V gene lookup returns CDR1 GTSNPN and CDR2 SVGIG (reference sequence). CDR3 nucleotides: TGTGCCTACTCTTCGTGGGGGAGCCATGAGCAGTTCTTC. Translating gives CAYSSWGSHEQFF.

J is TRBJ2-6 and V is TRBV29-1, with D uncertain. This CDR3 contains 14 residues. Germline V gene lookup returns CDR1 SQVTM and CDR2 ANQGSEA. Trimming stripped 2 bases from V and 0 bases from J, with 5 bases between. The CDR3 bases are TGCAGCGTTGAATCAGTCTCTGGGGCCAACGTCCTGACTTTC. Translated, it gives CSVESVSGANVLTF.

The chain employs TRBV2 and TRBJ1-6; D gene unclear. This CDR3 spans 12 amino acids. V lost 6 bases, J lost 7 bases, and 7 bases lay in between. Germline V gene data show CDR1 as SNHLY and CDR2 as FYNNEI. The CDR3 is CASRGRNSPLHF. In DNA, the CDR3 is TGTGCCAGCAGGGGCAGAAATTCACCCCTCCACTTT. Full variable domain (missing parts from reference TRBV2 and TRBJ1-6): EPEVTQTPSHQVTQMGQEVILRCVPISNHLYFYWYRQILGQKVEFLVSFYNNEISEKSEIFDDQFSVERPDGSNFTLKIRSTKLEDSAMYFCASRGRNSPLHFGNGTRLTVT.

This chain uses TRBV28 with TRBJ2-5; 7 nucleotides match TRBD1. V lost 2 bases, J lost 1 base, and 10 bases stayed unmatched. CDR1 is MDHEN, CDR2 SYDVKM, per germline. The CDR3 length is 17 residues. CDR3 sequence: CASSLPQGQRGQETQYF. CDR3 sequence (DNA): TGTGCCAGCAGTTTACCCCAGGGACAGAGGGGCCAAGAGACCCAGTACTTC.

This clonotype was recorded once. This rearrangement joins TRBV28 to TRBJ2-7; D might be TRBD1 or TRBD2, each matching 5 bases. Germline assignment: CDR1 MDHEN and CDR2 SYDVKM. The CDR3 consists of 14 residues. V gave up 6 bases and J gave up 1 base, with 13 bases separating them. CDR3 in DNA: TGTGCCAGCAGGACGGGGACGGGATCCTACGAGCAGTACTTC. Protein sequence: CASRTGTGSYEQYF.

This clonotype was found a few times. The junction departs from germline at one end; a sequencing error may be responsible. This chain joins TRBV4-1 and TRBJ1-5; 7 nucleotides line up with TRBD1. Germline CDR1 is MGHRA and CDR2 is YSYEKL. The CDR3 has 15 residues. The CDR3 bases are TGCGCCAGCAGACCCATACAGGGGAGCAATCAGCCCCAGCACTTT. Its protein product is CASRPIQGSNQPQHF.

This clonotype has just a few counts. The gene calls are TRBV5-6 and TRBJ2-7; TRBD1 matches at 7 bases. The CDR3 is 13 amino acids. Germline CDR1 is SGHDT and CDR2 is YYEEEE. V dropped 6 bases and J dropped 0; count of bases not matched to a gene: 3. CDR3 bases: TGTGCCAGCACCACAGGGGACTCCTACGAGCAGTACTTC. This codes for CASTTGDSYEQYF.

The J gene is TRBJ1-5, the V gene TRBV7-2; D is undetermined. In germline, CDR1 is SGHTA, CDR2 FQGNSA. This CDR3 contains 14 residues. Deletions cut 2 bases from V and 15 bases from J, with 20 bases between. DNA of the CDR3: TGTGCCAGCAGCTTAATCGGTACCCCGGACCAGGTGCATTTT. This encodes CASSLIGTPDQVHF.

The chain carries TRBV6-5 and TRBJ2-7; TRBD2 matches at 14 bases. Germline CDR1 reads MNHEY; CDR2 reads SVGAGI. After removal of 5 bases from V and 6 bases from J, the junction contained 3 bases not matched to a gene. The CDR3 extends over 14 amino acids. CDR3 nucleotides: TGTGCCAGCAGTGCCGGGACTAGCGGGAGCGAGCAGTACTTC. Protein sequence: CASSAGTSGSEQYF.

This clonotype has more than one count but fewer than ten. In DNA form, the CDR3 reads TGCAGCTTTCGCGGGTCGGGAACTAATGAAAAACTGTTTTTT. Its translation is CSFRGSGTNEKLFF. V usage is TRBV29-1 and J usage is TRBJ1-4; no definite D call. Germline V gene sequence: CDR1 SQVTM, CDR2 ANQGSEA. The CDR3 has 14 amino acids. The V end was cut by 8 bases, the J end by 1 base, with 14 bases between. The whole variable domain, filled in from reference TRBV29-1 and TRBJ1-4, reads SAVISQKPSRDICQRGTSLTIQCQVDSQVTMMFWYRQQPGQSLTLIATANQGSEATYESGFVIDKFPISRPNLTFSTLTVSNMSPEDSSIYLCSFRGSGTNEKLFFGSGTQLSVL.

J is TRBJ1-5 and V is TRBV28, with 12 bases identical to TRBD1. CDR1 and CDR2 from the germline V gene are MDHEN and SYDVKM. V was pared by 4 bases and J by 1 base, with 5 bases of the junction left unmatched. There are 17 residues in the CDR3. CDR3 bases: TGTGCCAGCAGTTGGGGACAGGGGGCATCGAGCAATCAGCCCCAGCATTTT. It yields the protein CASSWGQGASSNQPQHF.

In this sample, this clonotype turned up a few times. V is TRBV27 and J is TRBJ2-3, with TRBD2 as a possible D gene (5 bases). Germline V lookup: CDR1 MNHEY, CDR2 SMNVEV (reference sequence). V gave up 3 bases and J gave up 4 bases, with 8 bases separating them. The CDR3 totals 13 residues. CDR3 protein: CASSLLSADTQYF. In DNA form, the CDR3 reads TGTGCCAGCAGTTTGCTTAGCGCAGATACGCAGTATTTT.

This chain connects TRBV29-1 to TRBJ2-7; 7 bases are shared with TRBD2. In germline, CDR1 is SQVTM, CDR2 ANQGSEA. Germline trimming cut 4 bases from V and 1 base from J; bases unmatched to any gene: 4. The CDR3 runs 13 residues. DNA for the CDR3: TGCAGCGTTGGTAGCGGGCCATCCTACGAGCAGTACTTC. Translating it yields CSVGSGPSYEQYF.

The chain employs TRBV29-1 and TRBJ2-2; D gene uncertain. Trimming took 6 bases from V and 4 from J, leaving 12 bases between them. CDR1 and CDR2 (germline): SQVTM, ANQGSEA. This CDR3 region has 13 residues. In DNA, the CDR3 is TGCAGCGTCCTGATTTTGGGCACCGGGGAGCTGTTTTTT. It is translated as CSVLILGTGELFF.

This clonotype has only a few counts. The CDR3: CSYRWGTDTQYF. The CDR3 region has the DNA TGCAGCTACCGATGGGGCACAGATACGCAGTATTTT. The chain carries TRBV29-1 and TRBJ2-3; no clear D. Deletions cut 8 bases from V and 1 base from J, with 10 bases between. The CDR3 extends over 12 amino acids. CDR1 is SQVTM, CDR2 ANQGSEA, per germline.

This chain connects TRBV24-1 to TRBJ2-3; 8 bases map to TRBD2. CDR3 length: 20 residues. After removal of 4 bases from V and 4 bases from J, the junction contained 21 bases not matched to a gene. From germline, CDR1 is KGHDR and CDR2 SFDVKD. The CDR3 DNA is TGTGCCACCAGTGAGGGATTTACCGGACTAGCCCTCGGCGGGCCAGATACGCAGTATTTT. As protein: CATSEGFTGLALGGPDTQYF.

J is TRBJ2-1 and V is TRBV6-1, with D perhaps TRBD1 (5 bases). There are 15 residues in the CDR3. Trimming removed 4 bases from V and 3 bases from J, with 13 bases in between. Germline V gene lookup returns CDR1 MNHNS and CDR2 SASEGT. CDR3 in DNA: TGTGCCAGCAGTGCCGTCGGACACGACTACAATGAGCAGTTCTTC. As protein: CASSAVGHDYNEQFF.

This clonotype was seen a few times. The chain has TRBV7-2 and TRBJ2-3; D is perhaps TRBD2 (5 bases). Germline CDR1 SGHTA, CDR2 FQGNSA. With 5 bases removed from V and 0 bases from J, the gap between germline ends came to 21 bases. The CDR3 has 18 amino acids. For the CDR3, the DNA is TGTGCCAGCAGCCCCCGCCTACTAGTCCGTACTAGCACAGATACGCAGTATTTT. Protein sequence: CASSPRLLVRTSTDTQYF.

This clonotype occurred a few times. The chain carries TRBV7-2 and TRBJ1-5; D is unclear. CDR1 is SGHTA, CDR2 FQGNSA, per germline. The CDR3 consists of 13 residues. V was trimmed by 3 bases and J by 4 bases, leaving 7 bases between them. The CDR3 bases are TGTGCCAGCAGCTTCCCAGGAAATCAGCCCCAGCATTTT. This encodes CASSFPGNQPQHF.

This clonotype was seen only a few times. The chain is built from TRBV7-4 and TRBJ1-1; tentatively, D is TRBD1 (6 bases). V was cut by 6 bases and J by 1 base, with 12 bases left in between. The CDR3 is 14 residues long. Germline assignment: CDR1 SGHVT and CDR2 SQSDAQ. CDR3 coding DNA: TGTGCCAGCAGACCCGGACAGCAGAACACTGAAGCTTTCTTT. Translating it yields CASRPGQQNTEAFF.

This clonotype was detected only a few times. The CDR3 bases are TGTGCCAGCAGTTTCGTCGGGAGTGGTGAGCAGTTCTTC. This encodes CASSFVGSGEQFF. The chain carries TRBV12-3 or TRBV12-4 and TRBJ2-1, with a weak D call TRBD2 (6 bases). This CDR3 has 13 amino acids. The ends were cut back, 3 bases at V and 9 bases at J, with 12 bases in the middle.